A selection of T cell receptor beta chains follows, all from one sample in a study of cytomegalovirus exposure and HLA in healthy donors. Clones were sequenced by immunoSEQ multiplex PCR, and TCRdb holds only the in-frame ones, with some missing. The profile shows approximately 150,000 clones, about 83% of them singletons. Sequencing used PBMCs. These receptors came from a woman aged 25 to 39 in good health and CMV-seronegative. Each CDR3 is given with its conserved first and last residue.

j_call	v_call	cdr3_aa
TRBJ1-1	TRBV6-6	CASSYADRGAFF
TRBJ2-7	TRBV7-9	CASSQGLAGGEQYF
TRBJ2-7	TRBV2	CASSSPPIYEQYF
TRBJ1-4	TRBV19	CARNPDREGCYREKLFF
TRBJ1-4	TRBV6-5	CASRPSGGSNEKLFF
TRBJ1-1	TRBV15	CATSRDPRVKNTEAFF
TRBJ1-1	TRBV6-5	CASRSGTANTEAFF
TRBJ1-5	TRBV2	CASRGRGEGNQPQHF
TRBJ1-3	TRBV7-6	CASSPRQPGNTIYF
TRBJ2-7	TRBV7-6	CASSSRVQEEQYF
TRBJ2-7	TRBV19	CASSARDRVAYEQYF
TRBJ1-5	TRBV6-1	CASSEVGRNQPQHF
TRBJ1-5	TRBV19	CASSSGSNQPQHF
TRBJ1-6	TRBV30	CAWSKGPVGSWSNSPLHF
TRBJ2-7	TRBV28	CASSFSLAGRYEQYF
TRBJ2-1	TRBV29-1	CSVGGGNSYNEQFF
TRBJ2-2	TRBV9	CASSVWGGTGELFF